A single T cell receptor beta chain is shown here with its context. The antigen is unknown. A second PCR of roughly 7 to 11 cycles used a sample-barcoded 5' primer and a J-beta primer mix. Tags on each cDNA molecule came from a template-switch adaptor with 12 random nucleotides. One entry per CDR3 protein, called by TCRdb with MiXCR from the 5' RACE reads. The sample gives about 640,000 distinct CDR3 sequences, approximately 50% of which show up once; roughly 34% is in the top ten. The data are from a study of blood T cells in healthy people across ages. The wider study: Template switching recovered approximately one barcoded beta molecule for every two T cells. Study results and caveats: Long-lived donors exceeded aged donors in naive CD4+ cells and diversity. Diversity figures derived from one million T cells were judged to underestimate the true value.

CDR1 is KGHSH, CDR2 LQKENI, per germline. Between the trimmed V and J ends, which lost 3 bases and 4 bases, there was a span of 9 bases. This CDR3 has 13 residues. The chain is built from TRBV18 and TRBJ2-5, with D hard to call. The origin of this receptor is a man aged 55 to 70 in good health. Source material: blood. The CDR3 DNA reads TGTGCCAGCTCACCCGGCGTGCGAGAGACCCAGTACTTC. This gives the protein CASSPGVRETQYF.